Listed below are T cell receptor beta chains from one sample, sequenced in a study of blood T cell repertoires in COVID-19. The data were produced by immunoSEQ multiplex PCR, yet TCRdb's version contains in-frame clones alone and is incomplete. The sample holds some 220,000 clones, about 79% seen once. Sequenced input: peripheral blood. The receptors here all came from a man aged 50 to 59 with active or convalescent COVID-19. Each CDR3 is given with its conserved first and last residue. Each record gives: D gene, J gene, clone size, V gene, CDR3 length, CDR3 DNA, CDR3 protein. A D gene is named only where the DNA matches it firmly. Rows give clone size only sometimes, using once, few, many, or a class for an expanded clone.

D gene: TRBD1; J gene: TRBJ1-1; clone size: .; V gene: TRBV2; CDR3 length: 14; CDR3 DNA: TGTGCCAGCAGTCCCCAGGGGGGGAACACTGAAGCTTTCTTT; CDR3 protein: CASSPQGGNTEAFF
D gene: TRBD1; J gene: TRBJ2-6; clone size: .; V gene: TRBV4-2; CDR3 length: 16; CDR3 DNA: TGTGCCAGCAGCGCGGACAGGGGAACAGGGGCCAACGTCCTGACTTTC; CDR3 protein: CASSADRGTGANVLTF
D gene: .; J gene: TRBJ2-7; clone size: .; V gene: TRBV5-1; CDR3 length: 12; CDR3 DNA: TGCGCCAGTTGGACCACAGGGAGCGAGCAGTACTTC; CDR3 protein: CASWTTGSEQYF
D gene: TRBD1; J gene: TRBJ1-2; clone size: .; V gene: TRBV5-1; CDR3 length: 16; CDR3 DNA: TGCGCCAGCAGGACTCTACCTGGGACAGTAAACTATGGCTACACCTTC; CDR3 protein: CASRTLPGTVNYGYTF
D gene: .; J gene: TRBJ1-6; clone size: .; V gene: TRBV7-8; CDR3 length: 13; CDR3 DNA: TGTGCCAGCAGCTTAGCGAGAGAATCACCCCTCCACTTT; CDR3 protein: CASSLARESPLHF
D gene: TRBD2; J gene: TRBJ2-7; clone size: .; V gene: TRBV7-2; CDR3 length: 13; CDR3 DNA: TGTGCCAGCAGCTTAGAGCGGGAGTCCGAGCAGTACTTC; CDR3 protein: CASSLERESEQYF
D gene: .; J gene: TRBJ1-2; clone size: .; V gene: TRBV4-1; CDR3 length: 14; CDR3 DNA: TGCGCCAGCAGCCAAGATAGAGCTAACTATGGCTACACCTTC; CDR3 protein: CASSQDRANYGYTF
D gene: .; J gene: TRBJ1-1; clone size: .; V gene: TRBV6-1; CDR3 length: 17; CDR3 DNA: TGTGCCAGCAGTGAAGGCAGATTGCTGTATATGAACACTGAAGCTTTCTTT; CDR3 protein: CASSEGRLLYMNTEAFF
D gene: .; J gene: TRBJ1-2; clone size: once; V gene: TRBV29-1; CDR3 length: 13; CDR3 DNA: TGCAGCGCCACCGGGACAATTGGGTCTGGCTACACCTTC; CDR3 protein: CSATGTIGSGYTF
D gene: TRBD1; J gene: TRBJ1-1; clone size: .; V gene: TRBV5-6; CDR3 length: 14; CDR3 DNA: TGTGCCAGCAGCACCCAGGGGGTGGGCACTGAAGCTTTCTTT; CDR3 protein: CASSTQGVGTEAFF
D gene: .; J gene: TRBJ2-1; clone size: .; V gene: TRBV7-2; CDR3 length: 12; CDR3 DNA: TGTGCCAGCAGCTCTACCCTCAATGAGCAGTTCTTC; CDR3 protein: CASSSTLNEQFF
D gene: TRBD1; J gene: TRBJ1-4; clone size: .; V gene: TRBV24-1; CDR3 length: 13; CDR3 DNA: TGTGCCACCAGCGTTGACAGGGACGAAAAACTGTTTTTT; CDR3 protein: CATSVDRDEKLFF
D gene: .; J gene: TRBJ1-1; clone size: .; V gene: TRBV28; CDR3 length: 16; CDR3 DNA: TGTGCCAGCAGTCCCACGCCGAACAGGGAGAACACTGAAGCTTTCTTT; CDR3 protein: CASSPTPNRENTEAFF
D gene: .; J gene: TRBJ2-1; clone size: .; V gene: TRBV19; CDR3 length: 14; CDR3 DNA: TGTGCCAGTAGTCACCCCCCGGGGTACAATGAGCAGTTCTTC; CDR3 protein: CASSHPPGYNEQFF
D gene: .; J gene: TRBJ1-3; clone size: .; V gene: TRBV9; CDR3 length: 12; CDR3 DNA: TGTGCCAGCAGCGGTACTGGAAACACCATATATTTT; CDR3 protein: CASSGTGNTIYF
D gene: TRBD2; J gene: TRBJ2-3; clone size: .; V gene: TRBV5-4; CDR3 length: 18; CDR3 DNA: TGTGCCAGCAGCTGGTTACGGACTAGCGGGAGTAATACAGATACGCAGTATTTT; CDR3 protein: CASSWLRTSGSNTDTQYF
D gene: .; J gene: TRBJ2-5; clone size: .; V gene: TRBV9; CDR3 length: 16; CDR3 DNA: TGTGCCAGCACCCCCTGGGGATCGACGGGAGAGGAGACCCAGTACTTC; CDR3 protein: CASTPWGSTGEETQYF
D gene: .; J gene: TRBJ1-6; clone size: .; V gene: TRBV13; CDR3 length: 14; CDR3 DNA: TGTGCCAGCAGCTTGGGGCAGGGCGATTCACCCCTCCACTTT; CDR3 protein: CASSLGQGDSPLHF
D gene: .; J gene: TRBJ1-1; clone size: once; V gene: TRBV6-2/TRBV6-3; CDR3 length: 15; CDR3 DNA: TGTGCCAGCAGTTACCCTAGGGGGGGAGTAACTGAAGCTTTCTTT; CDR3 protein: CASSYPRGGVTEAFF
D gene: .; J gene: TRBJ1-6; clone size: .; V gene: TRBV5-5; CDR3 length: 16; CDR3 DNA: TGTGCCAGCAGCGCTAGACAGAGCTCCTATAATTCACCCCTCCACTTT; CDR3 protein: CASSARQSSYNSPLHF
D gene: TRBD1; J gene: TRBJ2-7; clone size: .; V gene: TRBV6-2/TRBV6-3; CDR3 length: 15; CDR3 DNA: TGTGCCAGCAGTCCCGACAGGGCCTACTCCTACGAGCAGTACTTC; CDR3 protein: CASSPDRAYSYEQYF
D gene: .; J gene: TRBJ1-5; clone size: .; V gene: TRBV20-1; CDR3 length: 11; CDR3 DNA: TGCAGTGCTAGCGGCAATCAGCCCCAGCATTTT; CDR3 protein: CSASGNQPQHF